These 31 T cell receptor beta chains were all obtained from the same sample, sequenced in a study of blood T cell repertoires in COVID-19. The protocol was immunoSEQ multiplex PCR, while the TCRdb copy is restricted to in-frame clones and leaves out a portion. The sample contains under 300,000 clones, around 86% of which appear only once. Sequencing was performed on peripheral blood. These receptor sequences come from a human donor in a cohort sampled during active COVID-19.

This clone was counted between two and nine times. This sample also contains other DNA sequences that code for the same CDR3. The V gene is TRBV6-5, the J gene TRBJ2-7; the match to TRBD1 covers 11 bases. From germline, CDR1 is MNHEY and CDR2 SVGAGI. The CDR3 is 14 residues long. With V trimmed by 7 bases and J by 3 bases, 5 bases remained unmatched. CDR3 region: CASTRGTGGYEQYF. In DNA form, the CDR3 reads TGTGCCAGCACTCGCGGGACAGGGGGCTACGAGCAGTACTTC.

The chain couples TRBV27 to TRBJ2-7; 7 nucleotides align to TRBD2. Germline V gives CDR1 MNHEY, CDR2 SMNVEV (reference sequence). Unmatched junction bases numbered 4, after V lost 5 bases and J lost 3 bases. The CDR3 runs 13 residues. The CDR3 DNA follows: TGTGCCAGCAGTGGGACTAACATCTACGAGCAGTACTTC. This gives the protein CASSGTNIYEQYF.

CDR3 amino acids: CASSAGQVNTEAFF. CDR3 in DNA: TGTGCCAGCAGTGCTGGACAGGTGAACACTGAAGCTTTCTTT. The V call is TRBV2, the J call TRBJ1-1; TRBD1 aligns across 7 bases. From germline, CDR1 is SNHLY and CDR2 FYNNEI. There are 14 residues in the CDR3. Losses at the gene ends were 4 bases for V and 0 bases for J; bases not matched to a gene: 2.

The chain links TRBV12-5 to TRBJ1-5, with D unclear. CDR1 and CDR2 from the germline V gene are LGHNT and FRNRAP. The CDR3 length is 12 residues. Trimming removed 1 base at V and 11 bases at J, with 9 bases between. In DNA, the CDR3 is TGTGCTAGTGGTTTGGAAACCGGGGCCCAGCATTTT. It codes for CASGLETGAQHF.

V gene TRBV7-2 combines with J gene TRBJ1-3; tentative D call: TRBD1 (6 bases). Germline CDR1 reads SGHTA; CDR2 reads FQGNSA. Trimming left V 5 bases short and J 1 base short, with 18 bases between. The CDR3 has 17 residues. For the CDR3, the DNA is TGTGCCAGCAGCCTCCGGGACACCCCTATGTCTGGAAACACCATATATTTT. Its translation: CASSLRDTPMSGNTIYF. The variable domain in full, with the rest retrieved from reference TRBV7-2 and TRBJ1-3, is GAGVSQSPSNKVTEKGKDVELRCDPISGHTALYWYRQSLGQGLEFLIYFQGNSAPDKSGLPSDRFSAERTGGSVSTLTIQRTQQEDSAVYLCASSLRDTPMSGNTIYFGEGSWLTVV.

The V call is TRBV6-1, the J call TRBJ1-1; weak D call: TRBD1 (6 bases). The CDR3 is made up of 14 amino acids. Trimming left V 1 base short and J 6 bases short, with 12 bases between. Germline V gene data show CDR1 as MNHNS and CDR2 as SASEGT. The CDR3 loop reads CASSEGAGASEAFF. The CDR3, as DNA: TGTGCCAGCAGTGAAGGGGCAGGGGCCTCTGAAGCTTTCTTT.

The rearrangement links TRBV9 to TRBJ1-3; D remains ambiguous. V lost 3 bases, J lost 0 bases, and 7 bases lay in between. CDR1 is SGDLS, CDR2 YYNGEE, per germline. CDR3 length equals 14 residues. The CDR3 coding sequence is TGTGCCAGCAGCGGGGCAAGCTCTGGAAACACCATATATTTT. Encoded protein: CASSGASSGNTIYF.

The genes are TRBV28 and TRBJ2-7, with 7 bases identical to TRBD2. Germline lookup yields CDR1 MDHEN and CDR2 SYDVKM. The CDR3 consists of 14 residues. J lost 4 bases, V lost 5 bases, and 8 bases had no gene match. CDR3 coding DNA: TGTGCCAGCAGTAGTGGCGGGAGTTTGTACGAGCAGTACTTC. It is translated as CASSSGGSLYEQYF.

The V gene is TRBV6-5, the J gene TRBJ1-1, with D possibly being TRBD1 (6 bases). V was clipped by 6 bases and J by 4 bases, with 12 bases between them. There are 13 residues in the CDR3. CDR1 MNHEY and CDR2 SVGAGI come from the germline V gene. Written as DNA, the CDR3 is TGTGCCAGCAGAGTACAGGGTCGCACTGAAGCTTTCTTT. Translating gives CASRVQGRTEAFF.

This clone has only a few counts. The chain recombines TRBV5-4 with TRBJ2-7; possible D gene TRBD2, 7 bases. V lost 3 bases and J 0 bases, leaving 16 bases between the germline ends. This CDR3 is 16 amino acids long. Germline assignment: CDR1 SGHNT and CDR2 YYREEE (reference sequence). This chain's CDR3 is CASSSKGGGSSYEQYF. The CDR3, as DNA: TGTGCCAGCAGCTCCAAAGGGGGGGGGAGCTCCTACGAGCAGTACTTC.

The J gene is TRBJ2-7, the V gene TRBV28; TRBD1 is a possible D gene (5 bases). Germline V gene data show CDR1 as MDHEN and CDR2 as SYDVKM. V lost 5 bases, J lost 1 base, and 15 bases lay in between. This CDR3 region has 15 residues. The CDR3, as DNA: TGTGCCAGCAGTCTCCCCGGACACGGGTCCTACGAGCAGTACTTC. It yields the protein CASSLPGHGSYEQYF.

This clone was seen once. The rearrangement links TRBV4-3 to TRBJ2-2, with unresolved D. Between the trimmed V and J ends, which lost 1 base and 8 bases, there was a span of 14 bases. Germline values: CDR1 LGHNA, CDR2 YSLEER. The CDR3 contains 15 residues. The CDR3 DNA follows: TGCGCCAGCAGCCAAGGCACACCTTGGAGTGGGGAGCTGTTTTTT. Encoded protein: CASSQGTPWSGELFF.

This clone showed up just once. The V call is TRBV19, the J call TRBJ1-5, with D maybe TRBD1 (6 bases). CDR1 and CDR2 from the germline V gene are LNHDA and SQIVND (reference sequence). The length of the CDR3 is 16 residues. V was cut by 7 bases and J by 3 bases, with 19 bases left in between. The CDR3 nucleotides are TGTGCCAGTACCGACCCAGGTACAGGGACCAATCAGCCCCAGCATTTT. Its protein is CASTDPGTGTNQPQHF.

This sequence joins TRBV28 and TRBJ2-2; 9 bases line up with TRBD2. J was trimmed by 7 bases and V by 2 bases; bases with no gene match: 8. Per germline, CDR1 MDHEN and CDR2 SYDVKM. CDR3 size: 16 residues. The CDR3 DNA is TGTGCCAGCAGTTTAACTAGCGGGTCAAGGGGCGGGGAGCTGTTTTTT. Amino acids: CASSLTSGSRGGELFF. The full variable domain, rest sourced from reference TRBV28 and TRBJ2-2, is DVKVTQSSRYLVKRTGEKVFLECVQDMDHENMFWYRQDPGLGLRLIYFSYDVKMKEKGDIPEGYSVSREKKERFSLILESASTNQTSMYLCASSLTSGSRGGELFFGEGSRLTVL.

J is TRBJ2-3 and V is TRBV7-9; D is ambiguous. This CDR3 has 17 amino acids. Germline V gene data show CDR1 as SEHNR and CDR2 as FQNEAQ (reference sequence). V was shortened by 10 bases and J by 2 bases, with 25 bases between the two germline ends. The CDR3 sequence: CATLLDNTQTYTDTQYF. The CDR3 DNA follows: TGTGCCACCCTACTTGACAATACCCAGACCTACACAGATACGCAGTATTTT.

The chain joins TRBV28 to TRBJ1-1, with 8 positions matching TRBD1. The V and J ends lost 8 bases and 0 bases, in that order; junction bases with no gene match: 2. CDR1 is MDHEN and CDR2 is SYDVKM in the germline V gene. The CDR3 length is 13 residues. The CDR3 DNA reads TGTGCCAGCCGGGGACAGGTGAACACTGAAGCTTTCTTT. Its protein is CASRGQVNTEAFF. Filled out from reference TRBV28 and TRBJ1-1, the complete variable domain reads DVKVTQSSRYLVKRTGEKVFLECVQDMDHENMFWYRQDPGLGLRLIYFSYDVKMKEKGDIPEGYSVSREKKERFSLILESASTNQTSMYLCASRGQVNTEAFFGQGTRLTVV.

The chain is built from TRBV6-6 and TRBJ2-5; TRBD1 matches at 10 bases. CDR1 and CDR2 from the germline V gene are MNHNY and SVGAGI (reference sequence). With V trimmed by 0 bases and J by 4 bases, 5 bases remained unmatched. The CDR3 runs to 16 residues. Here the CDR3 reads CASSYSSTGGLETQYF. The CDR3 coding sequence is TGTGCCAGCAGTTACTCCTCGACAGGGGGCTTAGAGACCCAGTACTTC.

The CDR3 nucleotides are TGTGCCAGCTCTGAGATCCCGAGCTCTGGGGCCAACGTCCTGACTTTC. It codes for CASSEIPSSGANVLTF. The chain uses TRBV19 and TRBJ2-6; no clear D gene. Germline CDR1 LNHDA, CDR2 SQIVND (reference sequence). The CDR3 runs to 16 residues. V was clipped by 9 bases and J by 0 bases, with 15 bases between them.

CDR3 sequence reads: CASSGQNYGYTF. DNA for the CDR3: TGTGCCAGCAGCGGACAGAACTATGGCTACACCTTC. This sequence joins TRBV9 and TRBJ1-2; D may be TRBD1 (5 bases). This CDR3 region has 12 residues. The germline gives CDR1 SGDLS, CDR2 YYNGEE. V lost 3 bases, J lost 2 bases, and 5 bases lay in between.

As DNA, the CDR3 is TGTGCCAGCAGCTTACAGGGACAGGGAGTCTACGAGCAGTACTTC. As protein: CASSLQGQGVYEQYF. This rearrangement joins TRBV7-2 to TRBJ2-7, with 9 bases aligning to TRBD1. CDR3 length: 15 residues. Germline V gene lookup returns CDR1 SGHTA and CDR2 FQGNSA. V dropped 2 bases and J dropped 3; count of bases not matched to a gene: 5. Full variable domain (remainder filled in from reference TRBV7-2 and TRBJ2-7): GAGVSQSPSNKVTEKGKDVELRCDPISGHTALYWYRQSLGQGLEFLIYFQGNSAPDKSGLPSDRFSAERTGGSVSTLTIQRTQQEDSAVYLCASSLQGQGVYEQYFGPGTRLTVT.

This chain joins TRBV5-1 and TRBJ2-5; weak D call: TRBD2 (6 bases). Germline V lookup: CDR1 SGHRS, CDR2 YFSETQ. The CDR3 runs 15 residues. The V gene lost 1 base and the J gene lost 2 bases, with 12 bases spanning the gap. This CDR3 is CASSLSWREQETQYF. The CDR3 bases are TGCGCCAGCAGCTTGAGTTGGCGGGAACAAGAGACCCAGTACTTC.

A single count supports this clone. J is TRBJ2-3 and V is TRBV5-4; 8 nucleotides line up with TRBD2. CDR3 length: 15 residues. Germline V gives CDR1 SGHNT, CDR2 YYREEE (reference sequence). J was trimmed by 0 bases and V by 5 bases; bases with no gene match: 5. The CDR3 DNA follows: TGTGCCAGCAGTTTATCGGGGGGGAGCACAGATACGCAGTATTTT. This codes for CASSLSGGSTDTQYF.

The V and J genes are TRBV2 and TRBJ2-1; 8 nucleotides agree with TRBD2. Germline loops: CDR1 SNHLY, CDR2 FYNNEI. The CDR3 has 15 amino acids. With 5 bases clipped from V and 4 bases from J, the junction kept 7 bases outside the gene matches. The chain's CDR3 is CASSLLAGNYNEQFF. The CDR3 region has the DNA TGTGCCAGCAGTCTCTTAGCGGGAAATTACAATGAGCAGTTCTTC.

The chain combines TRBV28 with TRBJ2-2; maybe TRBD2 (7 bases). Germline V gives CDR1 MDHEN, CDR2 SYDVKM. Deletions cut 10 bases from V and 7 bases from J, with 31 bases between. The CDR3 contains 18 residues. The CDR3 coding sequence is TGTGCCACCAAGAACTCCCTTGGGGGGGCTCGCAACGGCGGGGAGCTGTTTTTT. Its translation: CATKNSLGGARNGGELFF.

This chain uses TRBV27 with TRBJ1-5; D perhaps matches TRBD1 (6 bases). Germline V CDR1 and CDR2: MNHEY, SMNVEV (reference sequence). The CDR3 runs 14 residues. Trimming stripped 4 bases from V and 9 bases from J, with 16 bases between. The CDR3 DNA sequence: TGTGCCAGCAGTTCCCGACAGGTTCTTTGGCCCCAGCATTTT. Amino acids: CASSSRQVLWPQHF.

V and J are TRBV12-3 or TRBV12-4 and TRBJ1-2; no definite D call. CDR3 length equals 13 residues. Trimming removed 6 bases from V and 4 bases from J, with 12 bases in between. The CDR3 nucleotides are TGTGCCAGCAGCCGCGGGAGGTTCTATGGCTACACCTTC. Its translation is CASSRGRFYGYTF.

The rearrangement links TRBV9 to TRBJ1-1; D uncertain. V lost 4 bases and J 1 base, leaving 11 bases between the germline ends. There are 14 residues in the CDR3. Per germline, CDR1 SGDLS and CDR2 YYNGEE. The CDR3 here is CASSREGGNTEAFF. For the CDR3, the DNA is TGTGCCAGCAGCAGGGAGGGAGGGAACACTGAAGCTTTCTTT.

The V gene is TRBV29-1, the J gene TRBJ2-1; D possibly corresponds to TRBD1 (5 bases). The length of the CDR3 is 13 residues. CDR1 and CDR2 (germline): SQVTM, ANQGSEA. The DNA of the CDR3 is TGCGCATGGGTGGGGCTCGCGAACAATGAGCAGTTCTTC. Protein product: CAWVGLANNEQFF.

This chain joins TRBV7-2 and TRBJ2-2; TRBD2 aligns across 7 bases. Germline assignment: CDR1 SGHTA and CDR2 FQGNSA. There are 13 residues in the CDR3. With V trimmed by 3 bases and J by 9 bases, 4 bases remained unmatched. This chain's CDR3 is CASSFGGSRELFF. DNA for the CDR3: TGTGCCAGCAGCTTCGGGGGGTCTAGGGAGCTGTTTTTT. Looking up the rest from reference TRBV7-2 and TRBJ2-2 gives the full variable domain: GAGVSQSPSNKVTEKGKDVELRCDPISGHTALYWYRQSLGQGLEFLIYFQGNSAPDKSGLPSDRFSAERTGGSVSTLTIQRTQQEDSAVYLCASSFGGSRELFFGEGSRLTVL.

CDR3 amino acids: CASSATLVGELFF. As DNA, the CDR3 is TGCGCCAGCAGTGCGACATTGGTCGGGGAGCTGTTTTTT. The J gene is TRBJ2-2, the V gene TRBV5-1, with no clear D. Between the trimmed V and J ends, which lost 5 bases and 7 bases, there was a span of 12 bases. The CDR3 runs to 13 residues. From germline, CDR1 is SGHRS and CDR2 YFSETQ.

This chain connects TRBV10-3 to TRBJ2-3; a weak D match, TRBD1 (6 bases). V lost 9 bases to trimming and J lost 2 bases, with 18 bases between them. This CDR3 is built from 15 residues. Germline V gene sequence: CDR1 ENHRY, CDR2 SYGVKD. This CDR3 is CAIKQGGLNTDTQYF. The CDR3 nucleotides are TGTGCCATAAAACAGGGCGGCTTGAACACAGATACGCAGTATTTT.